This T cell receptor beta chain derives from a study of OX40 agonist ivuxolimab in advanced cancers. General notes on the study: Ivuxolimab was an agonistic, fully human IgG2 monoclonal antibody directed against OX40 (CD134), a costimulatory receptor. Patients were allowed to have had prior anti-PD-1, anti-PD-L1 or anti-CTLA-4 therapy, and roughly 40% of the dose-escalation patients had been treated with checkpoint inhibitors. Of the approximately 50 dose-escalation patients, hepatocellular carcinoma was present in about 20, melanoma in roughly 15, renal cell carcinoma in 9 and head and neck cancer in 9. In the dose-escalation cohort, roughly 80% of patients were male, and the mean age was approximately 55 years, with a range of about 23 to 80. Partial responses occurred in three dose-escalation patients: two with cutaneous melanoma and one with hepatocellular carcinoma. Peripheral TCRbeta sequencing aimed to test whether ivuxolimab altered TCR sequence diversity and caused clonal T-cell expansion. Intravenous ivuxolimab was administered to patients every 2 weeks at six dose levels: 0.01, 0.1, 0.3, 1.5, 3 and 10 mg/kg. The monotherapy dose-escalation portion (N of about 57 patients) of the phase I ivuxolimab trial is reported in the paper.

The trial excluded patients who had a history of autoimmune disease or were on systemic immunosuppression. Peripheral blood for TCR sequencing was drawn from every dose cohort at baseline, at cycle 4 day 1 and at cycle 7 day 1. Samples were obtained from an open-label, multicenter, first-in-human phase I dose-escalation trial of ivuxolimab. Adults with locally advanced or metastatic head and neck squamous cell, hepatocellular, melanoma or renal cell carcinoma were enrolled in the trial. Before TCR sequencing, CD4+ T cells and CD8+ T cells from peripheral blood were sorted into separate populations. For this clone: Its specific antigen is unknown. No base qualities exist here, and no much larger clone lies one base off it.

Genomic DNA was extracted from sorted cells for sequencing of the TCRbeta CDR3 region. The immunoSEQ Assay was used for sequencing of TCRbeta CDR3 regions. The immuneACCESS repertoire file appears here via TCRdb, limited to in-frame rearrangements. These files lack a portion of the clones; in checked studies, under half of the deficit traces to unresolved V genes, and the cause of the others is not known. This sample holds 68,000 or so clones; roughly 80% were observed only once. Roughly 10% of the sample is held by the ten biggest clonotypes. What the research found in general, with its limitations: After ivuxolimab, CD8+ T cells had more expanded clones than CD4+ T cells on average. The antigen specificity of the peripheral T cells that underwent clonal expansion was not determined. At doses of 0.1 to 3.0 mg/kg, clonal expansion of both CD4+ and CD8+ blood T cells was observed from baseline to week 6. In partial responders in the 0.1-3.0 mg/kg groups, normalized peripheral clonal expansion was found to be among the lowest, especially among CD8+ T cells. Low levels of normalized T-cell clonal expansion were also shown by some nonresponding patients.

Relative to germline, V is 2 bases shorter and J is 4 bases shorter, with 11 bases between their ends. The germline V gene supplies CDR1 MNHNS and CDR2 SASEGT. The CDR3 numbers 14 residues from cysteine through phenylalanine. The DNA shown is the 42-base CDR3, in frame from base 1. Sequenced here: CD4+ or CD8+ T cells sorted from blood, sampled in a trial of the OX40 agonist ivuxolimab. The chain uses TRBV6-1 and TRBJ1-2, with the D gene not confidently named. The clonotype was recovered from an adult with an advanced solid tumor such as melanoma, head and neck, liver or kidney cancer. The encoded CDR3 is CASSERGDSYGYTF. The DNA sequence is TGTGCCAGCAGTGAACGTGGAGACTCCTATGGCTACACCTTC.